What follows are 9 T cell receptor beta chains derived from one specimen sequenced in a study of blood T cells in healthy people across ages (dated by TCRdb to the mid-2010s). Receptor libraries were prepared by 5' RACE. Sequencing took place on an Illumina HiSeq 2500. A second PCR of about 7 to 12 cycles was performed with a sample-barcoded 5' primer and a J-beta primer mix. Clones were called with MiXCR by TCRdb after fastp trimmed the public reads at Q25, and only in-frame beta chains were retained. Rows with a matching CDR3 protein are joined into one entry that keeps the most common DNA and genes. The sample records roughly 1.6 million distinct CDR3 sequences, roughly 30% of which are singletons. The ten largest clones take up around 11% of the sample. Source material: blood. Source of these receptors: a woman aged 25 to 39 in good health.

The V call is TRBV15, the J call TRBJ2-4, with a weak D call TRBD1 (5 bases). The CDR3 spans 15 residues. V was cut by 5 bases and J by 1 base, with 12 bases left in between. Germline V CDR1 and CDR2: LNHNV, YYDKDF (reference sequence). CDR3 loop: CATSGFQGAKNIQYF. Here the CDR3 DNA reads TGTGCCACCAGCGGATTTCAGGGTGCCAAAAACATTCAGTACTTC. Drawing the rest from reference TRBV15 and TRBJ2-4, the complete variable domain is DAMVIQNPRYQVTQFGKPVTLSCSQTLNHNVMYWYQQKSSQAPKLLFHYYDKDFNNEADTPDNFQSRRPNTSFCFLDIRSPGLGDTAMYLCATSGFQGAKNIQYFGAGTRLSVL.

This rearrangement joins TRBV27 to TRBJ2-7; TRBD1 matches at 10 bases. Per germline, CDR1 MNHEY and CDR2 SMNVEV (reference sequence). J lost 2 bases, V lost 5 bases, and 6 bases had no gene match. This CDR3 contains 15 residues. CDR3 residues: CASSNRDRGPYEQYF. CDR3 nucleotide sequence: TGTGCCAGCAGTAACCGGGACAGGGGCCCCTACGAGCAGTACTTC.

The J gene is TRBJ1-1, the V gene TRBV6-1; 7 bases are a match to TRBD1. The V segment lost 10 bases and the J segment 0 bases; nucleotides outside the gene matches: 8. The CDR3 spans 14 residues. Germline CDR1 is MNHNS and CDR2 is SASEGT. CDR3 sequence reads: CATIQDRMNTEAFF. As DNA, the CDR3 is TGTGCCACAATTCAGGACAGGATGAACACTGAAGCTTTCTTT.

This clonotype was picked up a small number of times. V usage is TRBV20-1 and J usage is TRBJ1-1, with D hard to call. CDR3 length: 12 amino acids. Germline V CDR1 and CDR2: DFQATT, SNEGSKA (reference sequence). Trimming pared 6 bases from V and 4 bases from J, leaving 12 bases between. In DNA form, the CDR3 reads TGCAGTGCCATAGGGTTGGGCACTGAAGCTTTCTTT. It yields the protein CSAIGLGTEAFF.

Only a few counts were recorded for this clonotype. The chain employs TRBV3-1 and TRBJ1-1; no firm D call. The CDR3 sequence is 11 residues long. Germline V gene sequence: CDR1 LGHDT, CDR2 YNNKEL (reference sequence). V lost 4 bases and J lost 5, with 5 bases in between. CDR3: CASSRSTEAFF. The DNA for the CDR3 is TGTGCCAGCAGCCGGTCAACTGAAGCTTTCTTT.

This chain links TRBV2 with TRBJ2-7; unclear D gene. Trimming removed 4 bases from V and 2 bases from J, with 15 bases in between. CDR1 is SNHLY and CDR2 is FYNNEI in the germline V gene. CDR3 length: 15 amino acids. CDR3 in amino acids: CASSGDSNGAYEQYF. The CDR3, as DNA: TGTGCCAGCAGTGGAGACTCCAACGGCGCCTACGAGCAGTACTTC.

This clonotype occurred once. This rearrangement joins TRBV6-1 to TRBJ1-1; D not resolved. The length of the CDR3 is 14 residues. The V and J ends lost 4 bases and 0 bases respectively, with 9 bases between them. Germline CDR1 MNHNS, CDR2 SASEGT. The chain's CDR3 is CASSGWQMNTEAFF. CDR3 in DNA: TGTGCCAGCAGTGGTTGGCAAATGAACACTGAAGCTTTCTTT.

The CDR3 is CSARSSYNSPLHF. CDR3 nucleotide sequence: TGCAGTGCTAGGAGTTCCTATAATTCACCCCTCCACTTT. V and J are TRBV20-1 and TRBJ1-6; D is unresolved. Germline V CDR1 and CDR2: DFQATT, SNEGSKA (reference sequence). Between the trimmed V and J ends, which lost 3 bases and 1 base, there was a span of 4 bases. The CDR3 length is 13 residues.

Notes on this clonotype: The junction differs from germline at one of its ends, possibly a read error. This rearrangement joins TRBV29-1 to TRBJ2-2; D is unclear. CDR1 is SQVTM and CDR2 is ANQGSEA in the germline V gene. The CDR3 runs to 12 residues. CDR3 DNA: TGCAGCGTTGATATTCGCCCCGGTGAGCTGTTTTTT. It specifies CSVDIRPGELFF.